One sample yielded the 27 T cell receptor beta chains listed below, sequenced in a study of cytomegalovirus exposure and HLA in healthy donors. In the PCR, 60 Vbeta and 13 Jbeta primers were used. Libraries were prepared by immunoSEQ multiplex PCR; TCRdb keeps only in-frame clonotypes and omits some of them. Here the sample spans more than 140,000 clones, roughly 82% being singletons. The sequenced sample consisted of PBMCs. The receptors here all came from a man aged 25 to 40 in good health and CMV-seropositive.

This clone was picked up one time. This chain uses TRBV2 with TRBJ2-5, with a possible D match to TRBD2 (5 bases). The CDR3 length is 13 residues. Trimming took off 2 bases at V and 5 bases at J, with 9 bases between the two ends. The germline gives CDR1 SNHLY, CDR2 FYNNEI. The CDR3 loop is CASSEILGETQYF. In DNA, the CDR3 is TGTGCCAGCAGTGAAATACTAGGGGAGACCCAGTACTTC.

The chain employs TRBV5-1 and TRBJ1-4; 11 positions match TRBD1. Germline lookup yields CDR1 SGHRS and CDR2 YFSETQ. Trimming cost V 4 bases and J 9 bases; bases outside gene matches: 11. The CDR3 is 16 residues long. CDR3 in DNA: TGCGCCAGCAGCCCCCGGACAGGGGGCGGAAGCCAAAAACTGTTTTTT. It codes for CASSPRTGGGSQKLFF.

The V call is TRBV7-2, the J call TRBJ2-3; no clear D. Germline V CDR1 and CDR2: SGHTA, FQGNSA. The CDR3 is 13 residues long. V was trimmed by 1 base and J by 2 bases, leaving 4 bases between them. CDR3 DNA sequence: TGTGCCAGCAGCTTAGGGGCCACAGATACGCAGTATTTT. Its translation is CASSLGATDTQYF.

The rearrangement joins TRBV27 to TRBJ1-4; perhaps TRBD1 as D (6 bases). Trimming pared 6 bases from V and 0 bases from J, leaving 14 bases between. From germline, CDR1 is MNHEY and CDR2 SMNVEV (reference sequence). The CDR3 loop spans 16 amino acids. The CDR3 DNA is TGTGCCAGCAGCCGGAACAGGGACGCAACTAATGAAAAACTGTTTTTT. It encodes CASSRNRDATNEKLFF.

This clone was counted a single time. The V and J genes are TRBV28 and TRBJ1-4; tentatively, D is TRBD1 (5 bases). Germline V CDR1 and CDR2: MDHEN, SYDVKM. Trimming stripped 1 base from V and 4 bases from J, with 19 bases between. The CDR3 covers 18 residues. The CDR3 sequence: CASSLSSRWGESNEKLFF. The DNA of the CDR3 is TGTGCCAGCAGTTTATCCTCTCGATGGGGGGAAAGTAATGAAAAACTGTTTTTT.

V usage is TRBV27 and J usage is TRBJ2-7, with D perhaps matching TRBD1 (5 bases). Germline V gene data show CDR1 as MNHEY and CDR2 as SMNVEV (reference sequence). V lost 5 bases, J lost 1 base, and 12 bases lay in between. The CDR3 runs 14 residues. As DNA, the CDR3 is TGTGCCAGCAGTGCCAGGGCTTTGTCCTACGAGCAGTACTTC. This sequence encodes CASSARALSYEQYF.

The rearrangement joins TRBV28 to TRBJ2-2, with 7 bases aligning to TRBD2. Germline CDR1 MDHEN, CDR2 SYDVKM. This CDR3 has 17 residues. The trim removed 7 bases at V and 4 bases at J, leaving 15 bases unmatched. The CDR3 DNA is TGTGCCAGCATGGGGGGGGATGGCGGGAAGGTCACCGGGGAGCTGTTTTTT. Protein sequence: CASMGGDGGKVTGELFF.

The CDR3 spells CASSFLTEYSGNTIYF. The CDR3 nucleotides read TGTGCCAGCAGCTTTTTGACAGAGTACTCTGGAAACACCATATATTTT. This chain links TRBV7-9 with TRBJ1-3; D is perhaps TRBD1 (5 bases). V was trimmed by 3 bases and J by 0 bases, leaving 12 bases between them. The germline CDR1 and CDR2 sequences are SEHNR and FQNEAQ (reference sequence). The CDR3 totals 16 residues.

Here the CDR3 reads CASSYQASGIEQFF. CDR3 DNA sequence: TGTGCCAGCAGTTACCAGGCTAGCGGGATTGAGCAGTTCTTC. This chain joins TRBV6-5 and TRBJ2-1; 9 bases are a match to TRBD2. The CDR3 extends over 14 amino acids. Germline V gene data show CDR1 as MNHEY and CDR2 as SVGAGI. V was clipped by 2 bases and J by 9 bases; unmatched bases: 5.

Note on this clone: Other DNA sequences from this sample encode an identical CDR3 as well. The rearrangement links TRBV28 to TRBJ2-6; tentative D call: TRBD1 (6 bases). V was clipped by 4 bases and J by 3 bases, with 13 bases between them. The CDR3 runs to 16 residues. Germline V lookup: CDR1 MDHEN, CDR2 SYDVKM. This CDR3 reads CASSSTTGFGANVLTF. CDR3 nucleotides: TGTGCCAGCAGTTCTACTACAGGGTTTGGGGCCAACGTCCTGACTTTC.

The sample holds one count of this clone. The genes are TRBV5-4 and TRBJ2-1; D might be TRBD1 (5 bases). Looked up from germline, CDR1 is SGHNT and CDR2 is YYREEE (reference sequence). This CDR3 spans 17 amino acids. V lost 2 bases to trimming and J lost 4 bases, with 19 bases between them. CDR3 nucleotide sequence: TGTGCCAGCAGCTTCGTGATGGGGCAGAAATTATACAATGAGCAGTTCTTC. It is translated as CASSFVMGQKLYNEQFF.

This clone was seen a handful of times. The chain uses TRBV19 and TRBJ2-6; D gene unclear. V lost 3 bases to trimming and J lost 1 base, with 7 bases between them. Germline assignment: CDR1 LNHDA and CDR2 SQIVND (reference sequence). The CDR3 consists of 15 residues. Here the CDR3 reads CASSISRSGANVLTF. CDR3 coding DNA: TGTGCCAGTAGTATTTCCCGTTCTGGGGCCAACGTCCTGACTTTC. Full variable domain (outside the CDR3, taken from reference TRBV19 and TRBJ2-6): DGGITQSPKYLFRKEGQNVTLSCEQNLNHDAMYWYRQDPGQGLRLIYYSQIVNDFQKGDIAEGYSVSREKKESFPLTVTSAQKNPTAFYLCASSISRSGANVLTFGAGSRLTVL.

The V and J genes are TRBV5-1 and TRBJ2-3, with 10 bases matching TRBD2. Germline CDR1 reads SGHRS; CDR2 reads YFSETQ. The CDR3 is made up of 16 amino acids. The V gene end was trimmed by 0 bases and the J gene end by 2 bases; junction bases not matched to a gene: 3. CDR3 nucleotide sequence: TGCGCCAGCAGCTTGGCCGGACTAGCGGACACAGATACGCAGTATTTT. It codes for CASSLAGLADTDTQYF. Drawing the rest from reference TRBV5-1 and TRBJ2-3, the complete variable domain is KAGVTQTPRYLIKTRGQQVTLSCSPISGHRSVSWYQQTPGQGLQFLFEYFSETQRNKGNFPGRFSGRQFSNSRSEMNVSTLELGDSALYLCASSLAGLADTDTQYFGPGTRLTVL.

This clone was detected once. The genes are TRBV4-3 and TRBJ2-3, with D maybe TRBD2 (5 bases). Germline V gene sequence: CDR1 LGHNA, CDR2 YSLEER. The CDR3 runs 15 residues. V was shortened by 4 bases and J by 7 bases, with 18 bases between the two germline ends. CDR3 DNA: TGCGCCAGCAGCCCAATGACGGGGTCCCCTCATACGCAGTATTTT. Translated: CASSPMTGSPHTQYF.

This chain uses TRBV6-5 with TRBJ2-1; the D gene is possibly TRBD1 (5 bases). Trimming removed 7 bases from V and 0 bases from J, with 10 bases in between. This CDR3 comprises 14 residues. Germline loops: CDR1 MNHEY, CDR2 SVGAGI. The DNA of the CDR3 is TGTGCCAGCACGAAAGGGGACTCCTACAATGAGCAGTTCTTC. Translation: CASTKGDSYNEQFF.

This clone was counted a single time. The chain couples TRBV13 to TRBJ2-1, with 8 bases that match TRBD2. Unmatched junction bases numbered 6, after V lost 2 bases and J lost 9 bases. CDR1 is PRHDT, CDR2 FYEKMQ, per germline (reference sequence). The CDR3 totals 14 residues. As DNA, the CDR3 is TGTGCCAGCAGCTTACGAGGGCTAGCGGGTGAGCAGTTCTTC. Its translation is CASSLRGLAGEQFF.

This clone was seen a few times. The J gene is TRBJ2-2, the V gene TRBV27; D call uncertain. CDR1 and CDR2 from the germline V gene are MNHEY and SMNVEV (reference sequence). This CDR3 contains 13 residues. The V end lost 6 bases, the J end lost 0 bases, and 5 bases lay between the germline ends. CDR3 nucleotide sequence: TGTGCCAGCAGGAGCACGAACACCGGGGAGCTGTTTTTT. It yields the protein CASRSTNTGELFF.

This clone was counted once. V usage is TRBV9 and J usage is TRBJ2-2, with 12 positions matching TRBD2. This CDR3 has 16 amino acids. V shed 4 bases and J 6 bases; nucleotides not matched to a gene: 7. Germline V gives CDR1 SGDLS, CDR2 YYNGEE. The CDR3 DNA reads TGTGCCAGCAGCCCTACGGGACTAGCGGGCCCCGGGGAGCTGTTTTTT. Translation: CASSPTGLAGPGELFF.

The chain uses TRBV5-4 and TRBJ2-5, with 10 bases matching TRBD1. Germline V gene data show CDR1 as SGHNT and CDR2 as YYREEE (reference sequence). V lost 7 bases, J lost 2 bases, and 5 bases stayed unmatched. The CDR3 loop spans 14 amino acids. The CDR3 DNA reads TGTGCCAGCCGGGACAGGGGACAACAAGAGACCCAGTACTTC. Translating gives CASRDRGQQETQYF.

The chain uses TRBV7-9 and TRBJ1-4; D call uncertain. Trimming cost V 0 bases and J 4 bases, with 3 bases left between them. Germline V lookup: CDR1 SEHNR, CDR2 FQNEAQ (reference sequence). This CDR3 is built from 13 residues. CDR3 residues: CASSLALNEKLFF. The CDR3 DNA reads TGTGCCAGCAGCTTAGCCCTTAATGAAAAACTGTTTTTT.

The CDR3 nucleotides are TGTGCCAGCAGTGACCAAAGGGACAGCTCCTATAATTCACCCCTCCACTTT. Protein sequence: CASSDQRDSSYNSPLHF. This chain connects TRBV6-1 to TRBJ1-6; 7 nucleotides match TRBD1. Germline V gives CDR1 MNHNS, CDR2 SASEGT. V lost 3 bases, J lost 0 bases, and 5 bases stayed unmatched. The CDR3 spans 17 residues.

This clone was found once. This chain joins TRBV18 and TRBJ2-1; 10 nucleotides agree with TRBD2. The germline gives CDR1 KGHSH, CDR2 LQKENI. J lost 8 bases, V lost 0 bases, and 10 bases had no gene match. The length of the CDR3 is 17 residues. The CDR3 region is CASSPPGAASGSHEQFF. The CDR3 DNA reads TGTGCCAGCTCACCACCTGGAGCGGCTAGCGGGAGTCATGAGCAGTTCTTC.

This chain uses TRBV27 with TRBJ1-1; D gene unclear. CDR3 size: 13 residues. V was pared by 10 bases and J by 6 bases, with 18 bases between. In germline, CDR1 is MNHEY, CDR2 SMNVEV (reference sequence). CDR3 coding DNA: TGTGCCACACGGGAGGGTTTAAGGTCTGAAGCTTTCTTT. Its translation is CATREGLRSEAFF.

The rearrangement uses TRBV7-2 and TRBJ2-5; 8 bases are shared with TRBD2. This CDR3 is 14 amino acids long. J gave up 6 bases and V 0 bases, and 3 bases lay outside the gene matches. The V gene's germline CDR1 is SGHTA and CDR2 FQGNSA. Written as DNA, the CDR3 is TGTGCCAGCAGCTTAGCGAGCGGGGGAAAGACCCAGTACTTC. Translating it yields CASSLASGGKTQYF. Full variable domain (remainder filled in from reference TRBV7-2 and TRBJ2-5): GAGVSQSPSNKVTEKGKDVELRCDPISGHTALYWYRQSLGQGLEFLIYFQGNSAPDKSGLPSDRFSAERTGGSVSTLTIQRTQQEDSAVYLCASSLASGGKTQYFGPGTRLLVL.

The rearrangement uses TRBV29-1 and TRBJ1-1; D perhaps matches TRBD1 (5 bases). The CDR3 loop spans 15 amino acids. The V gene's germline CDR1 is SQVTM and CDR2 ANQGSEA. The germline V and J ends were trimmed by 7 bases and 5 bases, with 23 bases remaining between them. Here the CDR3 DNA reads TGCAGCGCCTGGGGCAGGCACCTTGGGGGGACTGAAGCTTTCTTT. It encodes CSAWGRHLGGTEAFF. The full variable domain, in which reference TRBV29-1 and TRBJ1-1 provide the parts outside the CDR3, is SAVISQKPSRDICQRGTSLTIQCQVDSQVTMMFWYRQQPGQSLTLIATANQGSEATYESGFVIDKFPISRPNLTFSTLTVSNMSPEDSSIYLCSAWGRHLGGTEAFFGQGTRLTVV.

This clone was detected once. The CDR3 DNA reads TGTGCCAGCAGCACTCGGGGGGCCCGAGGGACAGATACGCAGTATTTT. This encodes CASSTRGARGTDTQYF. The J gene is TRBJ2-3, the V gene TRBV21-1; the table's D call TRBD2 went unverified against the DNA. TRBV21-1 is labeled a pseudogene. CDR3 length: 16 amino acids.

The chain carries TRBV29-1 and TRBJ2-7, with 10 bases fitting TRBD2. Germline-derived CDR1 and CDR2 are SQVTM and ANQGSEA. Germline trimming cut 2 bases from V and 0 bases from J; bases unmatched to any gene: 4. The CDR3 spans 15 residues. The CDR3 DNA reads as TGCAGCGTTGAATCGAGCGGGGGGGCCTCCTACGAGCAGTACTTC. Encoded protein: CSVESSGGASYEQYF.